This paragraph reports one T cell receptor beta chain. By how much of the sample it makes up, this clonotype is medium-sized (0.01 to 0.1%). Its antigen remains unidentified. No per-base quality is available; no much larger clone lies one base away. Library construction relied on 5' RACE. The instrument given in TCRdb is NextSeq 500. To correct for sequencing error and PCR bias, the TCR library protocol tagged individual cDNA molecules with unique molecular identifiers. Sequencing covered both TCR alpha and beta chains, and within each sample the abundances of alpha and beta sequences were tightly co-correlated. The paper's data handling went like this. Decombinator V4 was used to annotate the V gene, J gene and CDR3 of the TCR sequences. TCRs were defined as expanded if a significant change between any two time points was detected under a Poisson model with p below 0.0001. TCR abundances were normalised to the total number of TCRs sequenced per sample and expressed as counts per million. MAIT TCRs were defined by TRAV1-2 paired with TRAJ12, TRAJ20 or TRAJ33, and iNKT TCRs by TRAV10 paired with TRAJ18. VDJdb, accessed on 1 November 2021, was searched for TCRs annotated for CMV, EBV and SARS-CoV-2, and TCRs annotated for more than one antigen were excluded. Through fastp at Q25 and MiXCR, TCRdb rebuilt clones from the public reads, retaining in-frame beta chains. Every CDR3 protein is listed once, alongside the most common genes and DNA of its rows. The V and J calls shown here were made by TCRdb, not taken from the authors' results. In this sample the table shows 15,000 to 20,000 distinct CDR3 sequences, under 7% of which occur a single time. The ten largest clonotypes hold around 7% of the sample.

This entry comes from a study of early T cells in non-severe SARS-CoV-2 infection (dated by TCRdb to 2020 to 2023). In the study overall: Because TCR sequencing relied on bulk RNA taken from unsorted whole blood, pairing of alpha and beta chains was not possible.

Set within a cohort of healthcare workers in London, UK, this nested case-control study involved weekly PCR testing of nasopharyngeal swabs along with blood sampling. Healthcare workers were enrolled in the week of the UK lockdown, from 23 to 31 March 2020, and were followed every week for up to roughly 15 weeks. Study-wide conclusions, independent of this receptor: VDJdb matching was skewed toward anti-spike CD8 responses, so virus-specific expansions were likely underestimated and private and CD4 specificities were missed.

Reading from cysteine to phenylalanine, the CDR3 counts 11 amino acids. Only the CDR3 portion is preserved as DNA: 33 bases, with reading frame beginning at the first base. The germline V gene (reference sequence) provides CDR1 DFQATT and CDR2 SNEGSKA. V and J lose 1 base and 8 bases, and a span of 6 bases separates them. This sequence was found in an adult who was a healthcare worker with PCR-confirmed SARS-CoV-2 infection or an uninfected control (not recorded which). The sequencing used whole blood, collected at baseline. Recombination linked TRBV20-1 to TRBJ2-1; matching of 5 bases hints at TRBD2 as the D gene. The CDR3 in this case is CSARGRDEQFF. The DNA sequence is given as TGCAGTGCTAGAGGGCGGGATGAGCAGTTCTTC.